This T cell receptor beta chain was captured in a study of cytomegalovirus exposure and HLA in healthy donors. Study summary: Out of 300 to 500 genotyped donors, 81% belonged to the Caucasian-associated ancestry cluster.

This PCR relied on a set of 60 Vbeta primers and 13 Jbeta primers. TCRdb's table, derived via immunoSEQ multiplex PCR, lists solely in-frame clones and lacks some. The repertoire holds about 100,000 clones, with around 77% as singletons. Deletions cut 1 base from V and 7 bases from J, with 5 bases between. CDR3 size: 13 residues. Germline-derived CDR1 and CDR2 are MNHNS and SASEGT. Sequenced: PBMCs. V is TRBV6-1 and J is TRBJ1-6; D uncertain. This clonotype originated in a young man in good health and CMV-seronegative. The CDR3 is CASSEGVNSPLHF. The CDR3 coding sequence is TGTGCCAGCAGTGAAGGCGTGAATTCACCCCTCCACTTT.